This T cell receptor (beta chain) emerged from a study of cytomegalovirus exposure and HLA in healthy donors. Study overall: Among the 350 to 400 donors who were genotyped, about 80% fell in the genetic ancestry cluster that is associated with self-reported Caucasian donors.

Both 60 Vbeta primers and 13 Jbeta primers went into the PCR. The method was immunoSEQ multiplex PCR; TCRdb's version includes in-frame clones alone and lacks a portion of them. The sample has about 180,000 clones; 84% are singletons. General study results and limits: Common viral pathogens seemed to be connected with several of the most significant clusters, according to a later analysis. Reports described diagnosis of cytomegalovirus status by the classifier as highly specific and sensitive.

This clone was seen a single time. Its antigen is not identified. Trimming removed 2 bases from V and 2 bases from J, with 9 bases in between. Germline V gives CDR1 MGHRA, CDR2 YSYEKL. CDR3 length: 14 amino acids. The TCR originated in a girl aged 2 to 10 in good health and CMV-seropositive. This sequence joins TRBV4-1 and TRBJ2-5; D is ambiguous. The sample taken for sequencing was PBMCs. In DNA, the CDR3 is TGCGCCAGCAGCCAAACAGACCTTCAAGAGACCCAGTACTTC. Protein: CASSQTDLQETQYF.